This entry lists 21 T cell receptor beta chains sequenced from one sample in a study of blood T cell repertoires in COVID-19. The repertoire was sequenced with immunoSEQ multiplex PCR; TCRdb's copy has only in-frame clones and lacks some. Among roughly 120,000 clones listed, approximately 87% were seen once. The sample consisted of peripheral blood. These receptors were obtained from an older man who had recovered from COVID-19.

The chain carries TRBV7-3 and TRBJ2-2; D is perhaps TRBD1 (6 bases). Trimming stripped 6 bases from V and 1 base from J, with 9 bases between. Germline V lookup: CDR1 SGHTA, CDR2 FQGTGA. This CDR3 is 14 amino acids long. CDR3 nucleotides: TGTGCCAGCAGGAAAGGGGGGAACACCGGGGAGCTGTTTTTT. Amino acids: CASRKGGNTGELFF.

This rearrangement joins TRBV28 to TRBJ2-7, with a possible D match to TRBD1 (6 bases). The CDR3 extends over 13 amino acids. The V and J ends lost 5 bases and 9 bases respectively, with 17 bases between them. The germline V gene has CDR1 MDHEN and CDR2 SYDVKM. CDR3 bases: TGTGCCAGCAGTACAGGGTCTCTTAACGGGCAGTACTTC. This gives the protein CASSTGSLNGQYF.

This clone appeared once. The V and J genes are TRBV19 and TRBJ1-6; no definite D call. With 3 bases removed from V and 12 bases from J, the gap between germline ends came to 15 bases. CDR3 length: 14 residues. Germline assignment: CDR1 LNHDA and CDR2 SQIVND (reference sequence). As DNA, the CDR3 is TGTGCCAGTAGTATCCGGGAGCCCGGACGACCCCTCCACTTT. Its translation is CASSIREPGRPLHF.

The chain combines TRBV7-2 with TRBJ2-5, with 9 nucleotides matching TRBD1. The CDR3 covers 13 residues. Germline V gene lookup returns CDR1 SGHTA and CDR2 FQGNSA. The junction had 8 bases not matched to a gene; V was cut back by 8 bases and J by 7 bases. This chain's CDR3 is CASGTGFVGTQYF. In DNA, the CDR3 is TGTGCCAGCGGGACAGGGTTCGTTGGGACCCAGTACTTC.

Here the CDR3 reads CAVGKDNTEAFF. Written as DNA, the CDR3 is TGTGCGGTCGGGAAGGACAACACTGAAGCTTTCTTT. This chain joins TRBV12-3 or TRBV12-4 and TRBJ1-1; the D is unclear. The CDR3 runs to 12 residues.

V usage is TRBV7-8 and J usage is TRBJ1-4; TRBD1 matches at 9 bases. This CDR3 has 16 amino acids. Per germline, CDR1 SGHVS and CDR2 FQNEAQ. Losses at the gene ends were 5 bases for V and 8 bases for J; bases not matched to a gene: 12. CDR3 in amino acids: CASSPSSGTGNEKLFF. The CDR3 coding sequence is TGTGCCAGCAGCCCTTCCTCCGGGACAGGGAACGAAAAACTGTTTTTT.

The CDR3 DNA follows: TGCGCCAGCAGCTTGGAATCCGCCGGGACAGGGAACACCGGGGAGCTGTTTTTT. Translated, it gives CASSLESAGTGNTGELFF. The rearrangement joins TRBV5-1 to TRBJ2-2; 8 bases fit TRBD1. Germline V CDR1 and CDR2: SGHRS, YFSETQ. This CDR3 contains 18 residues. The V and J ends lost 0 bases and 1 base, in that order; junction bases with no gene match: 8.

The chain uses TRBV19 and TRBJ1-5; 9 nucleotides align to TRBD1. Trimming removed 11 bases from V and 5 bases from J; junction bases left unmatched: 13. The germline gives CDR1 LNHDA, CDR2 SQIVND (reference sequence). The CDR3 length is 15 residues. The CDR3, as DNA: TGTGCCGGAAACCCGGGACAGGGAGAGGATCAGCCCCAGCATTTT. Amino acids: CAGNPGQGEDQPQHF.

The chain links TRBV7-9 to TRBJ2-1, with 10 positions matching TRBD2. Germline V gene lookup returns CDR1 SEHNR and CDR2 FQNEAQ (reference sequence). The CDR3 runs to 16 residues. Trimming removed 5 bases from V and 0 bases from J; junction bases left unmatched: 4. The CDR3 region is CASSIRLAGSYNEQFF. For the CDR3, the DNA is TGTGCCAGCAGCATCCGACTAGCGGGCTCCTACAATGAGCAGTTCTTC.

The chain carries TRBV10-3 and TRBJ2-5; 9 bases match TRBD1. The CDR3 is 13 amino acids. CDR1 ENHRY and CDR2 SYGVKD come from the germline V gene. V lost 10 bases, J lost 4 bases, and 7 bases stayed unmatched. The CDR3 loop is CATHRGLTETQYF. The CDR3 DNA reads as TGTGCCACTCACAGGGGGCTTACAGAGACCCAGTACTTC.

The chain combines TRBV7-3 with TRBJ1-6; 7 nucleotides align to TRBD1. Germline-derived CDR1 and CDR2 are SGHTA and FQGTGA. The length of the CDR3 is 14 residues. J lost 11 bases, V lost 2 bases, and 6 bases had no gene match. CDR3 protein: CASSLRQGLAPLHF. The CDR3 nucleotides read TGTGCCAGCAGCTTACGACAGGGTTTAGCACCCCTCCACTTT.

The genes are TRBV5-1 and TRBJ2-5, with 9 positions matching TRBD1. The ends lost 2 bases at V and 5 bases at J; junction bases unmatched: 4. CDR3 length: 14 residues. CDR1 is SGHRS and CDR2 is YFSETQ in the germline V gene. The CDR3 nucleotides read TGCGCCAGCAGCTTCGGACAGGGGTCCGAGACCCAGTACTTC. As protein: CASSFGQGSETQYF.

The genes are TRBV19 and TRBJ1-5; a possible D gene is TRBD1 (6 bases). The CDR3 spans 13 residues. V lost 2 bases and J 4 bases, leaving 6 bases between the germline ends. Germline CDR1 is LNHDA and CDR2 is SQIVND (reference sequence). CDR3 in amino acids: CASSIRGNQPQHF. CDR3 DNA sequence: TGTGCCAGTAGTATAAGGGGGAATCAGCCCCAGCATTTT. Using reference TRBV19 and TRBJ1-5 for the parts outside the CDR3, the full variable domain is DGGITQSPKYLFRKEGQNVTLSCEQNLNHDAMYWYRQDPGQGLRLIYYSQIVNDFQKGDIAEGYSVSREKKESFPLTVTSAQKNPTAFYLCASSIRGNQPQHFGDGTRLSIL.

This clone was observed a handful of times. The CDR3 is CASSPRTGRNEKLFF. As DNA, the CDR3 is TGCGCCAGCAGCCCTAGGACAGGGAGGAATGAAAAACTGTTTTTT. The genes are TRBV5-1 and TRBJ1-4; 8 positions agree with TRBD1. CDR3 length: 15 residues. J lost 5 bases, V lost 4 bases, and 7 bases had no gene match. Per the germline V gene, CDR1 is SGHRS and CDR2 is YFSETQ.

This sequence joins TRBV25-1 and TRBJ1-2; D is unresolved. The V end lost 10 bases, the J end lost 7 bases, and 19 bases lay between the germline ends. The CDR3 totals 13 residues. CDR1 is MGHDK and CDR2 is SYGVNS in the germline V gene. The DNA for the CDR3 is TGTGCCACCCAAGCGGGAGACCTAACTGGCTACACCTTC. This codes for CATQAGDLTGYTF.

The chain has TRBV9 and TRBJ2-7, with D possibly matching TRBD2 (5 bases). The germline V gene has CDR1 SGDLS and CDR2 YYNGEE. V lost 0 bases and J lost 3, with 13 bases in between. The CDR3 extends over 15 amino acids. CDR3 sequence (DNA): TGTGCCAGCAGCGTAGCCTGGGGAGATGGCTACGAGCAGTACTTC. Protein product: CASSVAWGDGYEQYF.

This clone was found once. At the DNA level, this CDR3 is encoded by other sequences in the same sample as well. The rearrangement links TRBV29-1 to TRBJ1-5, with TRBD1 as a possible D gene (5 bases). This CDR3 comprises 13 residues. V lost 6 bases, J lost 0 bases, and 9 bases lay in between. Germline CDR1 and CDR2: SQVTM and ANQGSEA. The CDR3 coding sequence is TGCAGCGTGGTGACAGATAGCAATCAGCCCCAGCATTTT. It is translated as CSVVTDSNQPQHF. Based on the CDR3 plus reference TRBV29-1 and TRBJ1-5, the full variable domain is SAVISQKPSRDICQRGTSLTIQCQVDSQVTMMFWYRQQPGQSLTLIATANQGSEATYESGFVIDKFPISRPNLTFSTLTVSNMSPEDSSIYLCSVVTDSNQPQHFGDGTRLSIL.

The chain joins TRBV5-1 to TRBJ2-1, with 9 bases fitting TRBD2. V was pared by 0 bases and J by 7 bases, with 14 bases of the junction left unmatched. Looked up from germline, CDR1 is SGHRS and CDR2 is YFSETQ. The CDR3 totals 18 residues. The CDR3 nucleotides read TGCGCCAGCAGCTTGGCCGGGCGGCGGGGGGGCGCCTGGAATGAGCAGTTCTTC. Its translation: CASSLAGRRGGAWNEQFF.

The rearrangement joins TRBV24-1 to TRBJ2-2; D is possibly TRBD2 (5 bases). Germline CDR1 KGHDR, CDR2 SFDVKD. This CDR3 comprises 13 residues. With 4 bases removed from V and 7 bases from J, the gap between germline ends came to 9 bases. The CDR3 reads CATSDWAGGELFF. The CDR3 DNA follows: TGTGCCACCAGTGACTGGGCGGGCGGGGAGCTGTTTTTT.

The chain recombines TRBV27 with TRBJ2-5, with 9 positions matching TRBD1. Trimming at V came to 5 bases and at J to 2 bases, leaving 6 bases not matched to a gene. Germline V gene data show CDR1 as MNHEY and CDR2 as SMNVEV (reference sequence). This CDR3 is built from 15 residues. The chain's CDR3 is CASSTGTGSQETQYF. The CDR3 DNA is TGTGCCAGCAGTACCGGGACAGGGAGTCAAGAGACCCAGTACTTC.

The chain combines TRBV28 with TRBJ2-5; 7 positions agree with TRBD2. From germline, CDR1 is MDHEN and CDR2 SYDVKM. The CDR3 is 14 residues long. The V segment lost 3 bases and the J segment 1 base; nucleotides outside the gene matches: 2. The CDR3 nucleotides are TGTGCCAGCAGTTTGGCGGGAGTCCAAGAGACCCAGTACTTC. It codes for CASSLAGVQETQYF. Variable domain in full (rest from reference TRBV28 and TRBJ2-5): DVKVTQSSRYLVKRTGEKVFLECVQDMDHENMFWYRQDPGLGLRLIYFSYDVKMKEKGDIPEGYSVSREKKERFSLILESASTNQTSMYLCASSLAGVQETQYFGPGTRLLVL.